This T cell receptor (beta chain) was sequenced during a study of blood T cell repertoires in COVID-19. Study as a whole: Donors in the United States, Italy and Spain gave samples during acute or convalescent COVID-19.

Libraries were prepared by immunoSEQ multiplex PCR; TCRdb keeps only in-frame clonotypes and omits some of them. The sample shows fewer than 500,000 clones, around 89% of them seen only once. Unmatched junction bases numbered 7, after V lost 5 bases and J lost 0 bases. Germline CDR1 is SGHDT and CDR2 is YYEEEE. The CDR3 has 17 amino acids. Participants had their cohort set by participant-reported clinical history. The V and J genes are TRBV5-6 and TRBJ2-1; 11 nucleotides agree with TRBD2. Material: PBMCs or T cells enriched from blood (not recorded which). This clonotype originated in a woman between 25 and 40 years old with acute COVID-19. The CDR3 here is CASRFTSGGRSYNEQFF. CDR3 nucleotides: TGTGCCAGCAGATTCACTAGCGGGGGCCGCTCCTACAATGAGCAGTTCTTC.